These T cell receptor beta chains were read from a single sample in a study of radiotherapy plus CTLA-4 blockade in lung cancer. Sequencing was performed with immunoSEQ multiplex PCR; in TCRdb, only in-frame clones are kept and a portion is missing. The profile shows about 94,000 clones, around 84% of them singletons. The sequencing here drew on peripheral blood, taken from a patient treated with radiotherapy plus ipilimumab. Source of these receptors: a human donor with non-small cell lung cancer that progressed on radiotherapy plus ipilimumab. Both conserved end residues are part of each CDR3. The D gene is left open where the match is weak. Clone size appears in some rows only: once, few, many, or a class for an expanded clone.

d_call j_call clone_size v_call cdr3_nt cdr3_aa
TRBD1 TRBJ2-2 NA TRBV6-1 TGTGCCTCCCGGACAGGGGGATATACCGGGGAGCTGTTTTTT CASRTGGYTGELFF
TRBD2 TRBJ2-2 NA TRBV6-1 TGTGCCAGCAGTAAACTAGCGGGAGAGCCCGGGGAGCTGTTTTTT CASSKLAGEPGELFF
NA TRBJ2-5 once TRBV5-1 TGCGCCAGCAGCATTGCAGAGACCCAGTACTTC CASSIAETQYF
TRBD2 TRBJ2-1 NA TRBV7-3 TGTGCCAGCAGCTGGAGCGGGAGCTCCTACAATGAGCAGTTCTTC CASSWSGSSYNEQFF
NA TRBJ2-1 NA TRBV30 TGTGCCTGGAGTGTCTATTCTAGTTTTGAGCAGTTCTTC CAWSVYSSFEQFF
NA TRBJ2-5 NA TRBV9 TGTGCCAGCAGCGTAGGCAGGGAAGAGACCCAGTACTTC CASSVGREETQYF
NA TRBJ2-5 NA TRBV28 TGTGCCAGCAGTCGGCAGGGGACAGAGACCCAGTACTTC CASSRQGTETQYF
TRBD1 TRBJ2-3 NA TRBV5-1 TGCGCCAGCAGCGCCACAGGGGACAGTGGGGAGCAGTATTTT CASSATGDSGEQYF
NA TRBJ1-4 NA TRBV11-2 TGTGCCAGCAGCCTAGGGGGACCTCGGGCAACTAATGAAAAACTGTTTTTT CASSLGGPRATNEKLFF
NA TRBJ2-1 NA TRBV2 TGTGCCAGCAAGCTCTTGAGGCAGGGAGGCTATTACAATGAGCAGTTCTTC CASKLLRQGGYYNEQFF
TRBD1 TRBJ2-7 NA TRBV18 TGTGCCAGCTCACCGGGACAGGGGGCGCGTGAGCAGTACTTC CASSPGQGAREQYF
NA TRBJ2-2 few TRBV15 TGTGCCACCAGCAGAGACTCGGGCCCCACCGGGGAGCTGTTTTTT CATSRDSGPTGELFF
NA TRBJ2-1 NA TRBV5-8 TGTGCCAGCAGAAAGTTCACTAGCTCCTACAATGAGCAGTTCTTC CASRKFTSSYNEQFF
TRBD2 TRBJ2-5 NA TRBV19 TGTGCCAGTAGCCTAGGGACTAGCGGGGGGCGGGAGACCCAGTACTTC CASSLGTSGGRETQYF
NA TRBJ2-5 NA TRBV10-2 TGCGCCAGCAGGGGAGTGGAAGAGACCCAGTACTTC CASRGVEETQYF
TRBD1 TRBJ2-3 once TRBV28 TGTGCCAGCAGTTCCGGACAGGGAGCCACAGATACGCAGTATTTT CASSSGQGATDTQYF
NA TRBJ2-5 NA TRBV28 TGTGCCAGCAGTGAGGAGGGGAGAGAAGAGACCCAGTACTTC CASSEEGREETQYF
NA TRBJ2-7 NA TRBV30 TGTGCTCGGGGGCAGGGACCACTAGGCGAGCAGTACTTC CARGQGPLGEQYF
NA TRBJ2-1 NA TRBV7-8 TGTGCCAGCGGCACCCGGGTCTACAATGAGCAGTTCTTC CASGTRVYNEQFF
TRBD1 TRBJ2-6 NA TRBV4-1 TGCGCCAGCAGCCAAGATCGGGCAGGGGGCACCCTTGGATCTGGGGCCAACGTCCTGACTTTC CASSQDRAGGTLGSGANVLTF
TRBD1 TRBJ1-2 NA TRBV28 TGTGCCAGCAGTCCACAATACCGAGACAGGGGCTATGGCTACACCTTC CASSPQYRDRGYGYTF
NA TRBJ1-1 NA TRBV4-3 TGCGCCAGCAGCCATGCCGGGGGCGTTGAAGCTTTCTTT CASSHAGGVEAFF
TRBD2 TRBJ2-1 NA TRBV10-3 TGTGCCATCAGTTCCTCTAGCGGAATAAACAATGAGCAGTTCTTC CAISSSSGINNEQFF
TRBD1 TRBJ1-1 NA TRBV10-2 TGCGCCCGATCGACAGGGAGTAACGCTGAAGCTTTCTTT CARSTGSNAEAFF
TRBD2 TRBJ2-3 NA TRBV18 TGTGCCAGCTCACCAACCAGACAGGGCCGTCTAGCGGGGGATACGCAGTATTTT CASSPTRQGRLAGDTQYF
NA TRBJ2-2 NA TRBV11-1 TGTGCCAGCAGCTTGGGGGGAGTCGGCACCGGGGAGCTGTTTTTT CASSLGGVGTGELFF
NA TRBJ2-5 NA TRBV7-9 TGTGCCAGCAGCGCCAGCGAGACCCAGTACTTC CASSASETQYF
TRBD1 TRBJ1-2 NA TRBV28 TGTGCCAGCAGCCCTACTGACAGGGAACTGGGCTACACCTTC CASSPTDRELGYTF
NA TRBJ1-1 once TRBV7-3 TGTGCCAGCAGCCCCGGGGGGGGTACTAAGGCTTTCTTT CASSPGGGTKAFF
TRBD1 TRBJ2-1 once TRBV7-9 TGTGCCAGCAGCTTAGGCGGGACAGGGGTTTTGAATGAGCAGTTCTTC CASSLGGTGVLNEQFF
TRBD2 TRBJ2-1 NA TRBV6-5 TGTGCCAGCAGTTTAACTAGCGGGAGTTACAATGAGCAGTTCTTC CASSLTSGSYNEQFF
TRBD2 TRBJ2-3 NA TRBV6-1 TGTGCCAGCAGTGTATCCGCCGGGGGGTATACGCAGTATTTT CASSVSAGGYTQYF
NA TRBJ2-5 NA TRBV2 TGTGCCAGCAGGGGGCTTCAAGAGACCCAGTACTTC CASRGLQETQYF
TRBD1 TRBJ2-7 NA TRBV7-8 TGTGCCAGCAGCTTGGGGACAGGCGACTTATACGAGCAGTACTTC CASSLGTGDLYEQYF
TRBD1 TRBJ1-2 NA TRBV5-1 TGCGCCAGCAGCTTTACAGGGGGCAACTATGGCTACACCTTC CASSFTGGNYGYTF
NA TRBJ1-3 few TRBV18 TGTGCCAGCTCACCACGGGGAAACACCATATATTTT CASSPRGNTIYF
NA TRBJ2-7 few TRBV14 TGTGCCAGCCGCAGGACAGACTACGAGCAGTACTTC CASRRTDYEQYF
NA TRBJ1-5 NA TRBV14 TGTGCCAGCAGCCAAGCGGGGAGCAATCAGCCCCAGCATTTT CASSQAGSNQPQHF
NA TRBJ2-7 NA TRBV13 TGTGCCAGCAGCCGATTCCAGGGGAAGGTCTACGAGCAGTACTTC CASSRFQGKVYEQYF
TRBD1 TRBJ2-6 NA TRBV19 TGTGCCAGTAATTCCCTTTGGCTATCGACAGGGGAACACTCTGGGGCCAACGTCCTGACTTTC CASNSLWLSTGEHSGANVLTF
NA TRBJ1-1 NA TRBV20-1 TGCAGTGCTAGTATCCGCACTGAAGCTTTCTTT CSASIRTEAFF
NA TRBJ1-2 NA TRBV19 TGTGCCAGTAGTTCTCCGACAGACCCTTCATTCTATGGCTACACCTTC CASSSPTDPSFYGYTF
TRBD1 TRBJ2-7 NA TRBV30 TGTGCCTGGAGTCTCTTGGGCGTCCCAGGGGGCGATTACGAGCAGTACTTC CAWSLLGVPGGDYEQYF
NA TRBJ2-5 NA TRBV7-8 TGTGCCAGCAACAAAAGGGGGGATAGCGGAGAGACCCAGTACTTC CASNKRGDSGETQYF
NA TRBJ2-1 NA TRBV29-1 TGCAGCGTTGGACCGCAGGGGGGGCGCACAGACAATGAGCAGTTCTTC CSVGPQGGRTDNEQFF
NA TRBJ1-2 few TRBV28 TGTGCCAGCAGTTTAGCAGGGGTTCATGGCTACACCTTC CASSLAGVHGYTF
NA TRBJ1-5 NA TRBV6-1 TGTGCCAGCAGTAACGGGGTAAATCAGCCCCAGCATTTT CASSNGVNQPQHF
NA TRBJ1-1 once TRBV5-4 TGTGCCAGCAGCTTGGAAGCTAACACTGAAGCTTTCTTT CASSLEANTEAFF
NA TRBJ1-2 NA TRBV27 TGTGCCAGCAGTTTCGATCTAAACTTAAATTATGGCTACACCTTC CASSFDLNLNYGYTF
NA TRBJ1-3 NA TRBV4-1 TGCGCCAGCAGCTCACGCGGCTCTGGAAACACCATATATTTT CASSSRGSGNTIYF
NA TRBJ2-3 NA TRBV7-2 TGTGCCAGCAGCCCGGGACCTTGGTTGGATACGCAGTATTTT CASSPGPWLDTQYF
TRBD1 TRBJ1-1 NA TRBV5-1 TGCGCCAGCAGCTTAGAGGGGGCGCAGGGCACTGAAGCTTTCTTT CASSLEGAQGTEAFF